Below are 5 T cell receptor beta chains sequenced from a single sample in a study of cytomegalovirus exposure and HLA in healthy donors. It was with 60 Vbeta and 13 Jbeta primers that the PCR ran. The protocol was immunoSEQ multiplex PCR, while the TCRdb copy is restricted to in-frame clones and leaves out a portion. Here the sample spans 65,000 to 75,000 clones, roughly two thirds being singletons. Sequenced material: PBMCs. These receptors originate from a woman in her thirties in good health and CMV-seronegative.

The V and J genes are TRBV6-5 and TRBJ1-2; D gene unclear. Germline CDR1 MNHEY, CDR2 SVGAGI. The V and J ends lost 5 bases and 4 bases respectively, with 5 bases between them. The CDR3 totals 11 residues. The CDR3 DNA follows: TGTGCCAGCAGTCCAGGCTATGGCTACACCTTC. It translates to CASSPGYGYTF.

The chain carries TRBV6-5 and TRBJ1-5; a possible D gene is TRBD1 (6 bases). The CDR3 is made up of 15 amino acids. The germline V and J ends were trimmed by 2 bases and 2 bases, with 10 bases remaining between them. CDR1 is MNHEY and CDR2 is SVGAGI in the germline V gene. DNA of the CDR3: TGTGCCAGCAGTTACGGGGGCGCGGGCAATCAGCCCCAGCATTTT. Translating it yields CASSYGGAGNQPQHF.

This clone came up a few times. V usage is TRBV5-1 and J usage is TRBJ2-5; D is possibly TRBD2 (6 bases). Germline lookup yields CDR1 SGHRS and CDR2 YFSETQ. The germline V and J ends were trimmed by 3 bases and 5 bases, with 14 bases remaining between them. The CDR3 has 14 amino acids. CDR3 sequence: CASSSGAGRETQYF. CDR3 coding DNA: TGCGCCAGCAGCTCGGGTGCGGGGAGGGAGACCCAGTACTTC. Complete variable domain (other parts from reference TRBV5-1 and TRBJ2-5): KAGVTQTPRYLIKTRGQQVTLSCSPISGHRSVSWYQQTPGQGLQFLFEYFSETQRNKGNFPGRFSGRQFSNSRSEMNVSTLELGDSALYLCASSSGAGRETQYFGPGTRLLVL.

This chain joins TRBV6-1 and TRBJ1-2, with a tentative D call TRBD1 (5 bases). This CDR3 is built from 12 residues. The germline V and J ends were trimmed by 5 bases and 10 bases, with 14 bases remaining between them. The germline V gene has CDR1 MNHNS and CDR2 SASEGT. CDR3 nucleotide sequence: TGTGCCAGCAGTCGACCCGGGGGAGACTACACCTTC. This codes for CASSRPGGDYTF.

CDR3 residues: CASGKEVFDGYTF. The CDR3 DNA reads as TGTGCCAGCGGTAAGGAGGTTTTTGATGGCTACACCTTC. V is TRBV2 and J is TRBJ1-2; unclear D gene. The CDR3 spans 13 residues. V lost 8 bases, J lost 6 bases, and 16 bases lay in between. Per the germline V gene, CDR1 is SNHLY and CDR2 is FYNNEI.